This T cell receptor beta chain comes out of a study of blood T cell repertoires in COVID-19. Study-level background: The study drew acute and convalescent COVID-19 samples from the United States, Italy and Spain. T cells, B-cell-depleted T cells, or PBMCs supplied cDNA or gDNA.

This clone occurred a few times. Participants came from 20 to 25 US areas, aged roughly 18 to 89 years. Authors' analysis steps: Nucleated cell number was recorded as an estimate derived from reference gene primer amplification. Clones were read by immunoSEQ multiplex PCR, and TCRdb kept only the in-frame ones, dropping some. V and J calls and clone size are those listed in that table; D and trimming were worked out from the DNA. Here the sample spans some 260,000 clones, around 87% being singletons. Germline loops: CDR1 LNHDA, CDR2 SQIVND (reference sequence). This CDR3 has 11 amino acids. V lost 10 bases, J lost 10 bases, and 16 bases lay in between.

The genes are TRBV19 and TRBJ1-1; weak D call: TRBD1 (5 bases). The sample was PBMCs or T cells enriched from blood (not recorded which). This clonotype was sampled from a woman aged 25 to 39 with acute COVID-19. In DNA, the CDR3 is TGTGCCACCCTCCGGGGGAGAAGAGCTTTCTTT. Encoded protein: CATLRGRRAFF. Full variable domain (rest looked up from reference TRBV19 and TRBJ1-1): DGGITQSPKYLFRKEGQNVTLSCEQNLNHDAMYWYRQDPGQGLRLIYYSQIVNDFQKGDIAEGYSVSREKKESFPLTVTSAQKNPTAFYLCATLRGRRAFFGQGTRLTVV.